This T cell receptor (beta chain) was profiled in a study of naive and memory T cell subsets. An equimolar mix of two oligonucleotides served as the beta constant-region primer for TRBC1 and TRBC2. Nested alpha and beta constant-region primers with the SP2 primer drove four PCR rounds on ligated cDNA. An oligonucleotide with the SP2 primer and a 12-nucleotide UMI was ligated to the cDNA 3' end. TCRdb itself ran the UMI-ligation and nested PCR reads through MiXCR, one entry per CDR3 protein. The sample consists of under 150,000 distinct CDR3 sequences, 15% to 20% of them appearing once. For this clonotype: Its antigen is undetermined.

Study-wide results and limits: Activation and differentiation may alter RNA-based TCR counts. Diversity fell and Gini index rose from naive through CM, EM, EMRA. A few larger clonotypes appeared in naive repertoires, especially CD8, possibly memory cells re-expressing CD45RA. Over 95% of naive TCR sequences appeared only once after error correction, unlike memory subsets.

CDR1 is LNHDA and CDR2 is SQIVND in the germline V gene (reference sequence). The CDR3 length is 14 residues. The germline V and J ends were trimmed by 10 bases and 0 bases, with 16 bases remaining between them. This sequence originates from a human donor in good health. This chain uses TRBV19 with TRBJ2-7; perhaps D is TRBD1 or TRBD2 (5 bases each). The sequencing sample was made of naive CD8+ T cells from blood. This chain's CDR3 is CATALGPGSYEQYF. The CDR3 nucleotides are TGTGCCACCGCCCTGGGACCGGGCTCCTACGAGCAGTACTTC.